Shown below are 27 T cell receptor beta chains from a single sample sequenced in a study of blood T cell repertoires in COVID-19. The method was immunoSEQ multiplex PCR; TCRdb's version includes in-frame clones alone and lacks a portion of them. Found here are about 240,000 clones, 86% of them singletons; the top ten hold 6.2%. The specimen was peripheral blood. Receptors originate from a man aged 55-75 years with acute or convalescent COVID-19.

CDR3 nucleotide sequence: TGCAGCGTTGATTCTCAAGCGGGGGACAATGAGCAGTTCTTC. Translated: CSVDSQAGDNEQFF. The rearrangement links TRBV29-1 to TRBJ2-1, with 8 bases matching TRBD2. Germline V gene lookup returns CDR1 SQVTM and CDR2 ANQGSEA. V was clipped by 3 bases and J by 5 bases; unmatched bases: 6. The CDR3 totals 14 residues.

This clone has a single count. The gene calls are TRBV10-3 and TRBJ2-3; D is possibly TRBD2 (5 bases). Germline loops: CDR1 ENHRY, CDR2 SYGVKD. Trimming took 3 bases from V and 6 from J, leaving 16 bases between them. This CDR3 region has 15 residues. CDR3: CAISDLGSATDTQYF. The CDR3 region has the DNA TGTGCCATCAGTGACTTGGGGAGCGCCACCGATACGCAGTATTTT.

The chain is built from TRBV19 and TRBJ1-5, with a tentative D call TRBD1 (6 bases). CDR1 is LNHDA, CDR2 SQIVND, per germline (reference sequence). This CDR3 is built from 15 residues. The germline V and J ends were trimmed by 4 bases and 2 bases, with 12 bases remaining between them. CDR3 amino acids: CASSTNRAGNQPQHF. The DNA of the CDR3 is TGTGCCAGTAGTACCAACAGGGCTGGCAATCAGCCCCAGCATTTT. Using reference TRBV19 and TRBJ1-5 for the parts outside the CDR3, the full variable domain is DGGITQSPKYLFRKEGQNVTLSCEQNLNHDAMYWYRQDPGQGLRLIYYSQIVNDFQKGDIAEGYSVSREKKESFPLTVTSAQKNPTAFYLCASSTNRAGNQPQHFGDGTRLSIL.

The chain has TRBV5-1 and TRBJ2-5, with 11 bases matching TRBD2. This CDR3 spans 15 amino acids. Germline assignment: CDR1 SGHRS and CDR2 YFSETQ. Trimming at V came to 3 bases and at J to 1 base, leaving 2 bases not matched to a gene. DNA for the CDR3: TGCGCCAGCAGCTCGGGACTAGCGGTCCAAGAGACCCAGTACTTC. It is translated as CASSSGLAVQETQYF.

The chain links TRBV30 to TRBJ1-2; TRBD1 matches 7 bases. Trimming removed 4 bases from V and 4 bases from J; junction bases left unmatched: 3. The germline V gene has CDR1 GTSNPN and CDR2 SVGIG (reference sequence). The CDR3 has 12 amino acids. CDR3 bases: TGTGCCTGGATCGACAGGGCCTATGGCTACACCTTC. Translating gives CAWIDRAYGYTF.

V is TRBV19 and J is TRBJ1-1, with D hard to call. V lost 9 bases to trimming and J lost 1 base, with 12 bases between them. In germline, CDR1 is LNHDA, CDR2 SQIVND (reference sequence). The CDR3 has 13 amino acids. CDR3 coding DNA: TGTGCCAGCATATTCCAGTCGAACACTGAAGCTTTCTTT. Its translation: CASIFQSNTEAFF. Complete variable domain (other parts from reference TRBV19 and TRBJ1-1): DGGITQSPKYLFRKEGQNVTLSCEQNLNHDAMYWYRQDPGQGLRLIYYSQIVNDFQKGDIAEGYSVSREKKESFPLTVTSAQKNPTAFYLCASIFQSNTEAFFGQGTRLTVV.

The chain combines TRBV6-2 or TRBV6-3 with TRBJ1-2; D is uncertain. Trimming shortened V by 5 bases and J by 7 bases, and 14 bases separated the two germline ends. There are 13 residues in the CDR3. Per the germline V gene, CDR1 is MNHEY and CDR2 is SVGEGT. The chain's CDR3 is CASSPDGRTGYTF. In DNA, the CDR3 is TGTGCCAGCAGTCCGGACGGGAGGACTGGCTACACCTTC.

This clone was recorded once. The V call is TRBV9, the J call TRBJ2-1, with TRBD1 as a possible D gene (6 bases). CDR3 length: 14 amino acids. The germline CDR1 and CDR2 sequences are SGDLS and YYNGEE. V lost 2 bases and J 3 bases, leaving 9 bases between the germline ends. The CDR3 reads CASSVRGHYNEQFF. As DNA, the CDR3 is TGTGCCAGCAGCGTCCGGGGACACTACAATGAGCAGTTCTTC. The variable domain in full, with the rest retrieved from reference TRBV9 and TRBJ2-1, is DSGVTQTPKHLITATGQRVTLRCSPRSGDLSVYWYQQSLDQGLQFLIQYYNGEERAKGNILERFSAQQFPDLHSELNLSSLELGDSALYFCASSVRGHYNEQFFGPGTRLTVL.

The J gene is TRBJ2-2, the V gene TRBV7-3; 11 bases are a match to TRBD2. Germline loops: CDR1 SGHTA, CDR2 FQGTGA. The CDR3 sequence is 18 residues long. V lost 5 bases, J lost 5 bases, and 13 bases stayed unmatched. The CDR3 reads CASSPTRGGLAVTGELFF. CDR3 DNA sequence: TGTGCCAGCAGCCCTACTAGGGGGGGACTAGCGGTAACCGGGGAGCTGTTTTTT.

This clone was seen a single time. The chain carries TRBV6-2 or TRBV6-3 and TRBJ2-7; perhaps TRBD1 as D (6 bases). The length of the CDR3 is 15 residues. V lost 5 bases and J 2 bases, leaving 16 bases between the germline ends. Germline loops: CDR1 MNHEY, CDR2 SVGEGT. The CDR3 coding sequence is TGTGCCAGCAGTGGCTGGACAGAAAATCCCTACGAGCAGTACTTC. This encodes CASSGWTENPYEQYF.

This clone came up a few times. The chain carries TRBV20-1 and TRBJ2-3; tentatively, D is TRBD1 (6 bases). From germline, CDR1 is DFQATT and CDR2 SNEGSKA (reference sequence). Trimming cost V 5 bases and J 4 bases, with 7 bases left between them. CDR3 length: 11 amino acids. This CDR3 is CSARQADTQYF. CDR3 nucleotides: TGCAGTGCTCGACAGGCAGATACGCAGTATTTT.

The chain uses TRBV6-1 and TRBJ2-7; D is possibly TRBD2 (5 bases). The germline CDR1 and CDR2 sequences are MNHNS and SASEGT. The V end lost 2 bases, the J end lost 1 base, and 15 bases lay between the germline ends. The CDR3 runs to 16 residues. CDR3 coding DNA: TGTGCCAGCAGTGAATCGGGAAAAAAACAGTCCTACGAGCAGTACTTC. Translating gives CASSESGKKQSYEQYF.

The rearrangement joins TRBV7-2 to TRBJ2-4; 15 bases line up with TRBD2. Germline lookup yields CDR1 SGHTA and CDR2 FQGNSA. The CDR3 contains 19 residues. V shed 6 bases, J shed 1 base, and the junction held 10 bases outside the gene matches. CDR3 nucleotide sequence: TGTGCCAGCAGTCGGGGACTAGCGGGAGGTGTCGCGGCCAAAAACATTCAGTACTTC. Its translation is CASSRGLAGGVAAKNIQYF.

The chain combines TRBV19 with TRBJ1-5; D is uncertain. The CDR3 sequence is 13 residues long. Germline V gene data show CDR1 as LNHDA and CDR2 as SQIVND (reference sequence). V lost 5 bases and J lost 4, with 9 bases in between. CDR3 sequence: CASSWRLNQPQHF. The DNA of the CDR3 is TGTGCCAGTAGTTGGCGGCTAAATCAGCCCCAGCATTTT.

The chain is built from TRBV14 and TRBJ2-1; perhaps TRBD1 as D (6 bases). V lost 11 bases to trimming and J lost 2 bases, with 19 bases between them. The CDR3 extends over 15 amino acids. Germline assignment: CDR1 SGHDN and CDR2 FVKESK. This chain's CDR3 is CACSFQGKTYNEQFF. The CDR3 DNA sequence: TGTGCCTGCTCCTTCCAGGGGAAAACCTACAATGAGCAGTTCTTC.

CDR3 in amino acids: CASSQTGGNQPQHF. As DNA, the CDR3 is TGTGCCAGCAGCCAGACAGGGGGAAATCAGCCCCAGCATTTT. The chain links TRBV7-2 to TRBJ1-5; TRBD1 agrees at 9 bases. CDR1 SGHTA and CDR2 FQGNSA come from the germline V gene. The trim removed 5 bases at V and 4 bases at J, leaving 3 bases unmatched. This CDR3 is 14 amino acids long. Based on the CDR3 plus reference TRBV7-2 and TRBJ1-5, the full variable domain is GAGVSQSPSNKVTEKGKDVELRCDPISGHTALYWYRQSLGQGLEFLIYFQGNSAPDKSGLPSDRFSAERTGGSVSTLTIQRTQQEDSAVYLCASSQTGGNQPQHFGDGTRLSIL.

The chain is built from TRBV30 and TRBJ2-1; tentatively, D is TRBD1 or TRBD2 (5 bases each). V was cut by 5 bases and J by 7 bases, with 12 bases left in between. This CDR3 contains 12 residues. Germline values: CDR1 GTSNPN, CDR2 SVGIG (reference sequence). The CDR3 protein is CAWGTRLNEQFF. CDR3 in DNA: TGTGCCTGGGGGACGCGGCTGAATGAGCAGTTCTTC. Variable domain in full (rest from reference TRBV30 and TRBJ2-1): SQTIHQWPATLVQPVGSPLSLECTVEGTSNPNLYWYRQAAGRGLQLLFYSVGIGQISSEVPQNLSASRPQDRQFILSSKKLLLSDSGFYLCAWGTRLNEQFFGPGTRLTVL.

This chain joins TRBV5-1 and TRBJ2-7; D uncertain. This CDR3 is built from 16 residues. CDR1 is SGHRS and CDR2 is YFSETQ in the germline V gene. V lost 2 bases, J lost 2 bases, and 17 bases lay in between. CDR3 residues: CASSLSKTTAAYEQYF. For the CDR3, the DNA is TGCGCCAGCAGCTTATCGAAGACAACTGCAGCCTACGAGCAGTACTTC.

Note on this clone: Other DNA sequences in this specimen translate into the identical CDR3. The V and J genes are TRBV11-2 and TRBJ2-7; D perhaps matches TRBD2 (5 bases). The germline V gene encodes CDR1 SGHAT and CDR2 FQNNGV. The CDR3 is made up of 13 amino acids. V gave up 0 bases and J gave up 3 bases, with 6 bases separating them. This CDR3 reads CASSLDRDYEQYF. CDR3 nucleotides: TGTGCCAGCAGCTTAGATCGGGACTACGAGCAGTACTTC.

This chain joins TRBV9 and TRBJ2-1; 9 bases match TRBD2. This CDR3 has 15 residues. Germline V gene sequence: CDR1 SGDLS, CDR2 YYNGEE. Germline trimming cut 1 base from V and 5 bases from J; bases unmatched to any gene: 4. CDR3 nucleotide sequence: TGTGCCAGCAGCGTACGCGGGAGGGCCGACAATGAGCAGTTCTTC. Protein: CASSVRGRADNEQFF. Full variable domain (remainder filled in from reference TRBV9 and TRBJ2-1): DSGVTQTPKHLITATGQRVTLRCSPRSGDLSVYWYQQSLDQGLQFLIQYYNGEERAKGNILERFSAQQFPDLHSELNLSSLELGDSALYFCASSVRGRADNEQFFGPGTRLTVL.

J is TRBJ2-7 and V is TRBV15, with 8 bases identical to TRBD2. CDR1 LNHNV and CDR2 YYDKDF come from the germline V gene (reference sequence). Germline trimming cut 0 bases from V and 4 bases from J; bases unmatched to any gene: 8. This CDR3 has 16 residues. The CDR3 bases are TGTGCCACCAGCAGAGAAAAGGGACTAGTGGGTTACGAGCAGTACTTC. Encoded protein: CATSREKGLVGYEQYF.

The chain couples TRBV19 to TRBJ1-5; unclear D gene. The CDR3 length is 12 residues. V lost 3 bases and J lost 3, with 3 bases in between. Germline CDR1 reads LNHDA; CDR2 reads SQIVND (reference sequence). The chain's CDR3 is CASSIINQPQHF. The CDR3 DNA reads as TGTGCCAGTAGTATTATCAATCAGCCCCAGCATTTT. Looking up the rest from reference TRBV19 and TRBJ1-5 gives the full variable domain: DGGITQSPKYLFRKEGQNVTLSCEQNLNHDAMYWYRQDPGQGLRLIYYSQIVNDFQKGDIAEGYSVSREKKESFPLTVTSAQKNPTAFYLCASSIINQPQHFGDGTRLSIL.

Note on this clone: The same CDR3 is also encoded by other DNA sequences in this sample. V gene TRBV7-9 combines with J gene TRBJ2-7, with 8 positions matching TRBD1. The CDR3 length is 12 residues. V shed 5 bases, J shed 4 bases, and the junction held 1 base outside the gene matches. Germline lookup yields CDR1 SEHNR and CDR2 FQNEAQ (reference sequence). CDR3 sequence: CASSRTGYEQYF. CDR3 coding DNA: TGTGCCAGCAGCAGGACAGGGTACGAGCAGTACTTC.

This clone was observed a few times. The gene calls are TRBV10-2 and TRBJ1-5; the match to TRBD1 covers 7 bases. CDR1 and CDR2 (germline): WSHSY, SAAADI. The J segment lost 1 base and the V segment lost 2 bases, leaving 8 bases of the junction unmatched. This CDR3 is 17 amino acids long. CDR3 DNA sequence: TGCGCCAGCAGTGAGCAACGAACAGGGGTGAGCAATCAGCCCCAGCATTTT. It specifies CASSEQRTGVSNQPQHF.

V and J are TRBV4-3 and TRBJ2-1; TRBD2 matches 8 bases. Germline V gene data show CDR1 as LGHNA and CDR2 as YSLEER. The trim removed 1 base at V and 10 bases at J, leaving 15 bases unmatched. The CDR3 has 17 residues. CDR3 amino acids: CASSQGTDSGARREQFF. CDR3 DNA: TGCGCCAGCAGCCAAGGCACGGATAGCGGGGCACGTCGGGAGCAGTTCTTC.

This CDR3 is CATSGRENGTDTQYF. The DNA for the CDR3 is TGTGCCACCAGTGGCAGGGAAAATGGGACAGATACGCAGTATTTT. The rearrangement joins TRBV24-1 to TRBJ2-3; the D gene is possibly TRBD1 (5 bases). The germline V gene encodes CDR1 KGHDR and CDR2 SFDVKD. The CDR3 has 15 residues. Trimming pared 5 bases from V and 3 bases from J, leaving 14 bases between.

CDR3 sequence: CASSFLATGTAGANVLTF. The CDR3 DNA follows: TGTGCCAGCAGCTTTCTTGCAACAGGGACGGCTGGGGCCAACGTCCTGACTTTC. V is TRBV7-9 and J is TRBJ2-6; a weak D match, TRBD1 (6 bases). The CDR3 is 18 amino acids. Trimming left V 3 bases short and J 2 bases short, with 17 bases between. CDR1 and CDR2 (germline): SEHNR, FQNEAQ (reference sequence).